This passage covers 24 T cell receptor beta chains from one sample sequenced in a study of early T cells in non-severe SARS-CoV-2 infection. TCRdb re-called the 5' RACE reads through MiXCR, storing one row per CDR3 protein. This sample has tens of thousands of distinct CDR3 sequences; 5% to 6.5% occur once, and the top ten carry under 7%. Sample: whole blood, taken at baseline. Every receptor here comes from an adult who was a healthcare worker with PCR-confirmed SARS-CoV-2 infection or an uninfected control (not recorded which).

This clonotype was counted many times. The rearrangement links TRBV6-2 or TRBV6-3 to TRBJ2-1; a possible D gene is TRBD1 (6 bases). This CDR3 comprises 12 residues. The germline V and J ends were trimmed by 2 bases and 16 bases, with 15 bases remaining between them. Per the germline V gene, CDR1 is MNHEY and CDR2 is SVGEGT. Here the CDR3 DNA reads TGTGCCAGCAGTTACGGAGCGGACAGCCGCTTCTTC. Amino acid sequence: CASSYGADSRFF.

This clonotype was recorded many times. The gene calls are TRBV14 and TRBJ2-7; no definite D call. CDR1 and CDR2 from the germline V gene are SGHDN and FVKESK. CDR3 length: 13 residues. The V end was cut by 2 bases, the J end by 6 bases, with 11 bases between. CDR3 residues: CASSQLGYFEQYF. CDR3 in DNA: TGTGCCAGCAGCCAACTCGGCTATTTCGAGCAGTACTTC.

This clonotype was seen at least ten times. The chain recombines TRBV2 with TRBJ2-2, with D uncertain. This CDR3 has 14 residues. Germline V CDR1 and CDR2: SNHLY, FYNNEI. V lost 4 bases, J lost 6 bases, and 12 bases lay in between. In DNA form, the CDR3 reads TGTGCCAGCAGTGGGCTGGTGGGATCCGGGGAGCTGTTTTTT. This encodes CASSGLVGSGELFF.

The gene calls are TRBV3-1 and TRBJ2-5, with unresolved D. CDR1 LGHDT and CDR2 YNNKEL come from the germline V gene (reference sequence). CDR3 length: 12 residues. V dropped 1 base and J dropped 5 bases, with 5 bases sitting between them. CDR3 nucleotide sequence: TGTGCCAGCAGCCAAGCTGGGGAGACCCAGTACTTC. It specifies CASSQAGETQYF.

This clonotype was detected a few times. The rearrangement joins TRBV7-2 to TRBJ2-7, with 11 bases identical to TRBD2. The germline gives CDR1 SGHTA, CDR2 FQGNSA. The trim removed 1 base at V and 6 bases at J, leaving 2 bases unmatched. This CDR3 contains 14 residues. The CDR3 coding sequence is TGTGCCAGCAGCTTAGGGCTAGCGGGAGGCGAGCAGTACTTC. Translated, it gives CASSLGLAGGEQYF. The variable domain in full, with the rest retrieved from reference TRBV7-2 and TRBJ2-7, is GAGVSQSPSNKVTEKGKDVELRCDPISGHTALYWYRQSLGQGLEFLIYFQGNSAPDKSGLPSDRFSAERTGGSVSTLTIQRTQQEDSAVYLCASSLGLAGGEQYFGPGTRLTVT.

This clonotype was picked up a small number of times. The V gene is TRBV5-1, the J gene TRBJ1-1; D possibly corresponds to TRBD1 (6 bases). The CDR3 runs 13 residues. Germline assignment: CDR1 SGHRS and CDR2 YFSETQ. V was pared by 6 bases and J by 1 base, with 10 bases between. In nucleotides, the CDR3 is TGCGCCAGCAACGGGACACCGAACACTGAAGCTTTCTTT. Amino acids: CASNGTPNTEAFF.

The chain employs TRBV6-6 and TRBJ1-6; no clear D. The CDR3 is 15 amino acids. Germline-derived CDR1 and CDR2 are MNHNY and SVGAGI (reference sequence). Trimming pared 6 bases from V and 4 bases from J, leaving 13 bases between. CDR3 amino acids: CASRPPADYNSPLHF. As DNA, the CDR3 is TGTGCCAGCAGACCCCCCGCGGATTATAATTCACCCCTCCACTTT.

The CDR3 DNA sequence: TGTGCCAGCAGCTCCCTATCTACCATGTATACGCAGTATTTT. This codes for CASSSLSTMYTQYF. This chain uses TRBV5-4 with TRBJ2-3; D uncertain. The CDR3 loop spans 14 amino acids. CDR1 is SGHNT, CDR2 YYREEE, per germline (reference sequence). With 3 bases removed from V and 7 bases from J, the gap between germline ends came to 15 bases.

This clonotype was picked up many times. V is TRBV11-2 and J is TRBJ2-3; D call uncertain. The germline gives CDR1 SGHAT, CDR2 FQNNGV. With 0 bases removed from V and 4 bases from J, the gap between germline ends came to 11 bases. This CDR3 region has 15 residues. CDR3 residues: CASSLEFDGSDTQYF. The CDR3 coding sequence is TGTGCCAGCAGCTTAGAATTCGACGGATCAGATACGCAGTATTTT.

This clonotype was counted ten times or more. The chain has TRBV4-3 and TRBJ2-3; TRBD2 agrees at 13 bases. V was clipped by 3 bases and J by 0 bases; unmatched bases: 9. The germline V gene has CDR1 LGHNA and CDR2 YSLEER. This CDR3 comprises 19 residues. CDR3 region: CASSHRTGTSGVSTDTQYF. The CDR3, as DNA: TGCGCCAGCAGCCATCGAACCGGGACTAGCGGGGTTAGCACAGATACGCAGTATTTT.

In this sample, this clonotype turned up many times. The chain is built from TRBV19 and TRBJ2-1; 7 bases map to TRBD2. The CDR3 runs 15 residues. CDR1 LNHDA and CDR2 SQIVND come from the germline V gene (reference sequence). The V and J ends lost 5 bases and 2 bases, in that order; junction bases with no gene match: 6. The CDR3: CASSSSGNPYNEQFF. For the CDR3, the DNA is TGTGCCAGTAGTTCCAGCGGGAACCCCTACAATGAGCAGTTCTTC. The whole variable domain, filled in from reference TRBV19 and TRBJ2-1, reads DGGITQSPKYLFRKEGQNVTLSCEQNLNHDAMYWYRQDPGQGLRLIYYSQIVNDFQKGDIAEGYSVSREKKESFPLTVTSAQKNPTAFYLCASSSSGNPYNEQFFGPGTRLTVL.

This clonotype appeared many times. In DNA form, the CDR3 reads TGTGCCAGCAGTAGCGGGAGGACTTCCGCGGAGCAGTTCTTC. It codes for CASSSGRTSAEQFF. The rearrangement uses TRBV7-2 and TRBJ2-1; 10 bases match TRBD2. Germline values: CDR1 SGHTA, CDR2 FQGNSA. The CDR3 spans 14 residues. The ends lost 6 bases at V and 10 bases at J; junction bases unmatched: 9.

The CDR3 reads CASSPIKAGELFF. The CDR3 nucleotides read TGTGCCAGCTCACCAATCAAGGCTGGGGAGCTGTTTTTT. V is TRBV18 and J is TRBJ2-2; D remains unclear. CDR1 and CDR2 from the germline V gene are KGHSH and LQKENI. Trimming removed 2 bases at V and 8 bases at J, with 9 bases between. This CDR3 contains 13 residues.

This clonotype has at least ten counts. J is TRBJ1-1 and V is TRBV9, with D perhaps TRBD1 (5 bases). V gave up 3 bases and J gave up 0 bases, with 15 bases separating them. The germline CDR1 and CDR2 sequences are SGDLS and YYNGEE. CDR3 length equals 16 residues. The CDR3 spells CASSAVGVRMNTEAFF. The CDR3 DNA is TGTGCCAGCAGCGCCGTGGGGGTCCGGATGAACACTGAAGCTTTCTTT.

This clonotype turned up a few times. This chain uses TRBV18 with TRBJ2-2, with TRBD1 identical over 10 bases. Germline CDR1 reads KGHSH; CDR2 reads LQKENI. This CDR3 region has 16 residues. V lost 2 bases, J lost 0 bases, and 0 bases stayed unmatched. DNA for the CDR3: TGTGCCAGCTCACCAGGGACAGGGGCGAACACCGGGGAGCTGTTTTTT. Its translation is CASSPGTGANTGELFF.

This clonotype was recorded many times. The V call is TRBV12-3 or TRBV12-4, the J call TRBJ2-3, with 13 bases matching TRBD2. V shed 3 bases and J 0 bases; nucleotides not matched to a gene: 6. This CDR3 spans 18 amino acids. The CDR3 DNA is TGTGCCAGCAGTTTTGGACTAGCGGGAGTCACTAGCACAGATACGCAGTATTTT. This codes for CASSFGLAGVTSTDTQYF.

This clonotype was detected a few times. The CDR3 DNA reads as TGTGCCAGCAGCTTAGACCAGACCGGGGAGCTGTTTTTT. Encoded protein: CASSLDQTGELFF. The rearrangement uses TRBV7-9 and TRBJ2-2; D remains ambiguous. V dropped 1 base and J dropped 5 bases, with 5 bases sitting between them. The CDR3 has 13 amino acids. CDR1 is SEHNR and CDR2 is FQNEAQ in the germline V gene (reference sequence). Combining the CDR3 with reference TRBV7-9 and TRBJ2-2 gives the whole variable domain DTGVSQNPRHKITKRGQNVTFRCDPISEHNRLYWYRQTLGQGPEFLTYFQNEAQLEKSRLLSDRFSAERPKGSFSTLEIQRTEQGDSAMYLCASSLDQTGELFFGEGSRLTVL.

The chain joins TRBV5-1 to TRBJ2-3, with 9 bases lining up with TRBD1. The length of the CDR3 is 17 residues. Germline trimming cut 1 base from V and 0 bases from J; bases unmatched to any gene: 6. Germline assignment: CDR1 SGHRS and CDR2 YFSETQ. CDR3 residues: CASSLYAGTGSTDTQYF. The CDR3 DNA sequence: TGCGCCAGCAGCTTGTACGCCGGGACAGGGAGCACAGATACGCAGTATTTT.

This clonotype was picked up a small number of times. The V call is TRBV12-5, the J call TRBJ2-1; TRBD2 agrees at 10 bases. CDR3 length: 14 residues. From germline, CDR1 is LGHNT and CDR2 FRNRAP. The V and J ends lost 6 bases and 9 bases, in that order; junction bases with no gene match: 8. The CDR3 loop reads CASGASGSVLEQFF. In DNA form, the CDR3 reads TGTGCTAGTGGGGCTAGCGGGAGTGTCCTTGAGCAGTTCTTC.

This clonotype appeared many times. The gene calls are TRBV21-1 and TRBJ1-2. TRBV21-1 is a pseudogene segment. The CDR3 has 12 amino acids. The CDR3 region is CASSGAPWGYTF. As DNA, the CDR3 is TGTGCCAGCAGCGGAGCACCTTGGGGCTACACCTTC.

This clonotype was found many times. V gene TRBV10-1 combines with J gene TRBJ1-1; no reliable D call. The germline V gene encodes CDR1 WNHNN and CDR2 SYGVQD (reference sequence). The V end lost 5 bases, the J end lost 6 bases, and 13 bases lay between the germline ends. This CDR3 spans 13 amino acids. The CDR3 coding sequence is TGCGCCAGCAGTCTCAAAAGAACGGCTGAAGCTTTCTTT. It is translated as CASSLKRTAEAFF.

Ten or more counts support this clonotype. The V and J genes are TRBV18 and TRBJ1-1; 7 bases map to TRBD1. CDR1 is KGHSH, CDR2 LQKENI, per germline. The CDR3 extends over 16 amino acids. V lost 5 bases to trimming and J lost 1 base; unmatched junction nucleotides: 10. This CDR3 is CASSSSVRGTNTEAFF. The CDR3 coding sequence is TGTGCCAGCTCATCCAGCGTCAGGGGGACGAACACTGAAGCTTTCTTT.

This clonotype was seen a handful of times. J is TRBJ2-3 and V is TRBV3-1; 12 nucleotides agree with TRBD2. J gave up 3 bases and V 6 bases, and 7 bases lay outside the gene matches. The CDR3 covers 16 residues. Germline CDR1 LGHDT, CDR2 YNNKEL (reference sequence). CDR3 DNA sequence: TGTGCCAGCAGGCCGACTAGCGGGAGCGGGACAGATACGCAGTATTTT. Translated: CASRPTSGSGTDTQYF.

This clonotype was seen at least ten times. The rearrangement links TRBV10-3 to TRBJ2-7; D perhaps matches TRBD1 (5 bases). CDR1 is ENHRY and CDR2 is SYGVKD in the germline V gene. The V gene lost 3 bases and the J gene lost 5 bases, with 8 bases spanning the gap. The CDR3 extends over 12 amino acids. CDR3 bases: TGTGCCATCAGTGACTTAGGGGACGAGCAGTACTTC. This sequence encodes CAISDLGDEQYF.